Presented here are 20 T cell receptor beta chains from one specimen sequenced in a study of T cells in Graves' hyperthyroidism and ophthalmopathy. Amplification targeted TCR beta CDR3 regions from RNA transcripts. The TCR CDR3 was amplified in a first-round RT-PCR using the HTBI primer set. A single record per CDR3 protein comes from TCRdb applying MiXCR to the multiplex PCR reads. The data show approximately 400,000 distinct CDR3 sequences, under 20% seen once. The sample taken for sequencing was blood. These TCRs come from a man aged 18 to 30 with Graves' ophthalmopathy.

V is TRBV19 and J is TRBJ1-1; D ambiguous. Germline CDR1 is LNHDA and CDR2 is SQIVND (reference sequence). V shed 7 bases and J shed 0 bases, with 12 bases lying between them. The CDR3 runs 14 residues. The chain's CDR3 is CASTAVPMNTEAFF. For the CDR3, the DNA is TGTGCCAGTACGGCAGTACCGATGAACACTGAAGCTTTCTTT.

This clonotype was found a few times. The CDR3 nucleotides are TGTGCCAGCAGCTCTGACAGGGGGATCAATCAGCCCCAGCATTTT. This encodes CASSSDRGINQPQHF. This sequence joins TRBV5-8 and TRBJ1-5, with 9 nucleotides matching TRBD1. This CDR3 contains 15 residues. The germline V gene encodes CDR1 SGHTS and CDR2 YDEGEE. With V trimmed by 3 bases and J by 3 bases, 4 bases remained unmatched.

This clonotype was picked up many times. This chain uses TRBV28 with TRBJ1-1, with 9 nucleotides matching TRBD1. CDR3 length: 14 residues. CDR1 is MDHEN, CDR2 SYDVKM, per germline. Trimming took 3 bases from V and 7 from J; bases not matched to a gene: 6. The CDR3 loop is CASSLDRGLGEAFF. The CDR3 DNA reads as TGTGCCAGCAGTTTGGACAGGGGCCTCGGTGAAGCTTTCTTT.

The chain carries TRBV2 and TRBJ2-7; TRBD2 matches 12 bases. This CDR3 contains 14 residues. V shed 6 bases and J 5 bases; nucleotides not matched to a gene: 5. Germline V gives CDR1 SNHLY, CDR2 FYNNEI. CDR3: CASRRTSGIDEQYF. The CDR3 DNA reads as TGTGCCAGCAGGCGGACTAGCGGGATAGACGAGCAGTACTTC.

This clonotype was found many times. The CDR3 DNA follows: TGTGCCAGCAGCCGCCGACGGTTCCGAGGGAGCACTGAAGCTTTCTTT. It specifies CASSRRRFRGSTEAFF. V is TRBV7-9 and J is TRBJ1-1; D is undetermined. CDR3 length: 16 amino acids. V was pared by 5 bases and J by 4 bases, with 20 bases between. The germline gives CDR1 SEHNR, CDR2 FQNEAQ (reference sequence).

This clonotype was counted many times. The genes are TRBV18 and TRBJ1-4; D call uncertain. V lost 3 bases and J lost 8, with 10 bases in between. This CDR3 region has 13 residues. Germline CDR1 KGHSH, CDR2 LQKENI. The CDR3 nucleotides read TGTGCCAGCTCACCGTACAGCGACGAAAAACTGTTTTTT. This codes for CASSPYSDEKLFF.

This clonotype was seen repeatedly, ten times or more. V gene TRBV11-1 combines with J gene TRBJ2-7; no firm D call. Trimming pared 3 bases from V and 5 bases from J, leaving 17 bases between. This CDR3 has 15 residues. CDR1 is SGHAT and CDR2 is FQDESV in the germline V gene (reference sequence). Here the CDR3 DNA reads TGTGCCAGCAGCTTGAGGACCACCCGGAAGGACGAGCAGTACTTC. Translation: CASSLRTTRKDEQYF.

This clonotype appeared many times. The gene calls are TRBV5-1 and TRBJ1-1; D is unclear. The CDR3 extends over 11 amino acids. CDR1 and CDR2 from the germline V gene are SGHRS and YFSETQ. Trimming removed 4 bases from V and 11 bases from J, with 12 bases in between. For the CDR3, the DNA is TGCGCCAGCAGCACGGATGGAGGGGCTTTCTTT. Protein: CASSTDGGAFF. The full variable domain, in which reference TRBV5-1 and TRBJ1-1 provide the parts outside the CDR3, is KAGVTQTPRYLIKTRGQQVTLSCSPISGHRSVSWYQQTPGQGLQFLFEYFSETQRNKGNFPGRFSGRQFSNSRSEMNVSTLELGDSALYLCASSTDGGAFFGQGTRLTVV.

DNA for the CDR3: TGTGCCAGCACCCCACTCCGGGTGGGGTACAACGTCCTGACTTTC. Residues: CASTPLRVGYNVLTF. The J gene is TRBJ2-6, the V gene TRBV7-8; D remains ambiguous. The CDR3 runs 15 residues. V was shortened by 7 bases and J by 9 bases, with 19 bases between the two germline ends. The germline V gene encodes CDR1 SGHVS and CDR2 FQNEAQ.

This clonotype was observed at least ten times. The chain has TRBV6-1 and TRBJ1-1, with 8 bases that match TRBD1. The CDR3 is 14 amino acids. Germline V gene sequence: CDR1 MNHNS, CDR2 SASEGT. The V gene end was trimmed by 4 bases and the J gene end by 4 bases; junction bases not matched to a gene: 5. CDR3 region: CASSVGQETTEAFF. CDR3 in DNA: TGTGCCAGCAGTGTGGGACAGGAGACCACTGAAGCTTTCTTT.

The table lists this clonotype with many counts. The chain has TRBV11-3 and TRBJ1-2; D remains unclear. The CDR3 loop spans 11 amino acids. V lost 8 bases to trimming and J lost 6 bases, with 10 bases between them. CDR1 and CDR2 from the germline V gene are SGHNT and YENEEA. The CDR3 DNA follows: TGTGCCAGCCCTCAAACCGATGGCTACACCTTC. The encoded protein is CASPQTDGYTF.

Ten or more counts support this clonotype. The chain has TRBV2 and TRBJ2-5; the D gene is possibly TRBD2 (5 bases). The ends were cut back, 10 bases at V and 1 base at J, with 10 bases in the middle. Germline V gene lookup returns CDR1 SNHLY and CDR2 FYNNEI. CDR3 size: 12 residues. The CDR3 DNA reads as TGTGCCACCCACGGACTCCAAGAGACCCAGTACTTC. Translation gives CATHGLQETQYF.

This clonotype was counted ten times or more. The gene calls are TRBV28 and TRBJ1-1; tentatively, D is TRBD1 (5 bases). Trimming took 5 bases from V and 12 from J, leaving 10 bases between them. This CDR3 is built from 10 residues. Germline V gene sequence: CDR1 MDHEN, CDR2 SYDVKM. The DNA for the CDR3 is TGTGCCAGCAGTCAAGGGGATCCTTTCTTT. This translates into CASSQGDPFF. Complete variable domain (other parts from reference TRBV28 and TRBJ1-1): DVKVTQSSRYLVKRTGEKVFLECVQDMDHENMFWYRQDPGLGLRLIYFSYDVKMKEKGDIPEGYSVSREKKERFSLILESASTNQTSMYLCASSQGDPFFGQGTRLTVV.

In its sample, this clonotype was seen many times. J is TRBJ2-5 and V is TRBV12-3 or TRBV12-4; possibly TRBD2 for D (7 bases). The CDR3 loop spans 15 amino acids. The ends were cut back, 0 bases at V and 1 base at J, with 9 bases in the middle. CDR3 nucleotide sequence: TGTGCCAGCAGTTTAGCCCGGGGGGCCCAAGAGACCCAGTACTTC. It translates to CASSLARGAQETQYF.

The chain has TRBV3-1 and TRBJ2-2; D ambiguous. Germline assignment: CDR1 LGHDT and CDR2 YNNKEL (reference sequence). This CDR3 is built from 12 residues. Trimming pared 5 bases from V and 6 bases from J, leaving 7 bases between. The CDR3 is CASSWNPGELFF. CDR3 nucleotide sequence: TGTGCCAGCAGCTGGAATCCCGGGGAGCTGTTTTTT.

This clonotype was observed many times. The chain joins TRBV27 to TRBJ1-5; possibly TRBD1 for D (6 bases). Germline values: CDR1 MNHEY, CDR2 SMNVEV (reference sequence). The CDR3 extends over 15 amino acids. Trimming pared 5 bases from V and 2 bases from J, leaving 13 bases between. The CDR3 DNA follows: TGTGCCAGCAGTCCTACAGGGTGGGGCAATCAGCCCCAGCATTTT. Translation gives CASSPTGWGNQPQHF.

This clonotype came up many times. J is TRBJ2-3 and V is TRBV10-2, with TRBD2 matching 10 bases. With 4 bases clipped from V and 5 bases from J, the junction kept 9 bases outside the gene matches. The germline V gene has CDR1 WSHSY and CDR2 SAAADI. CDR3 length equals 16 residues. This CDR3 reads CASSGTIAGGRDTQYF. The CDR3 DNA reads as TGCGCCAGCAGTGGAACTATAGCGGGGGGTAGAGATACGCAGTATTTT.

This clonotype has a count of ten or more. The chain combines TRBV20-1 with TRBJ2-2, with 8 bases fitting TRBD2. J gave up 1 base and V 4 bases, and 2 bases lay outside the gene matches. The CDR3 spans 14 residues. Looked up from germline, CDR1 is DFQATT and CDR2 is SNEGSKA (reference sequence). CDR3 bases: TGCAGTGCTAAGGCGGGGGGGAACACCGGGGAGCTGTTTTTT. Protein product: CSAKAGGNTGELFF.

Concerning this clonotype: A much larger clone sits a single nucleotide away, making a read error possible. The CDR3 DNA reads as TGTGCCAGCAGCCTGGGACAGAGTAATGAAAAACTGTTTTTT. Its protein is CASSLGQSNEKLFF. This chain uses TRBV7-6 with TRBJ1-4, with 7 positions matching TRBD1. The CDR3 consists of 14 residues. V dropped 5 bases and J dropped 4; count of bases not matched to a gene: 4. Germline values: CDR1 SGHVS, CDR2 FNYEAQ.

This sequence joins TRBV28 and TRBJ2-2; D might be TRBD2 (7 bases). This CDR3 spans 13 amino acids. V lost 9 bases, J lost 3 bases, and 11 bases lay in between. Germline V gene sequence: CDR1 MDHEN, CDR2 SYDVKM. This CDR3 reads CASRGGHTGELFF. The CDR3 DNA reads as TGTGCCAGTAGGGGGGGGCACACCGGGGAGCTGTTTTTT.